This TCR beta chain comes out of a study of blood T cell repertoires in COVID-19. As for the study in general: COVID-19 samples, acute and convalescent, were from the United States, Italy and Spain. The analysed material was cDNA or gDNA that came from T cells, B-cell-depleted T cells, or PBMCs.

Original handling: Amplifying reference gene primers gave estimates of nucleated cell counts. The data were produced by immunoSEQ multiplex PCR, yet TCRdb's version contains in-frame clones alone and is incomplete. V and J calls and clone size are those listed in that table; D and trimming were worked out from the DNA. The table has tens of thousands of clones, roughly 76% seen once. The sequencing sample was made of peripheral blood. The sequence came from a woman aged 55-69 years with acute or convalescent COVID-19.

Here the CDR3 reads CASSPGGTRGETQYF. In DNA form, the CDR3 reads TGTGCCAGCAGTCCGGGGGGGACTAGAGGAGAGACCCAGTACTTC. The V call is TRBV9, the J call TRBJ2-5; 8 bases are a match to TRBD2. The CDR3 is made up of 15 amino acids. Germline V CDR1 and CDR2: SGDLS, YYNGEE. The J segment lost 4 bases and the V segment lost 5 bases, leaving 10 bases of the junction unmatched.